This note documents a single T cell receptor (beta chain) sequence. Its antigen is unknown. The data were taken from a study of cytomegalovirus exposure and HLA in healthy donors. On the study more broadly: From about 179 million T cells, an earlier analysis saw roughly 120 million unique TCR beta sequences. Study conclusions and caveats: V segments that were indistinguishable, TRBV6-2 and TRBV6-3 among them, were omitted from analysis.

This CDR3 has 15 residues. The germline CDR1 and CDR2 sequences are MNHNS and SASEGT. V lost 1 base, J lost 3 bases, and 12 bases lay in between. PCR employed 60 Vbeta and 13 Jbeta primers. Repertoires were generated with immunoSEQ multiplex PCR, while TCRdb's copy carries only in-frame clones and drops some. The sample contains over 120,000 clones, around 81% of which appear only once. The V gene is TRBV6-1, the J gene TRBJ1-1; D may be TRBD1 (5 bases). The receptor's source is a man aged 50-59 years in good health and CMV-seronegative. The sequenced sample consisted of PBMCs. CDR3 protein: CASSEVERGYTEAFF. For the CDR3, the DNA is TGTGCCAGCAGTGAAGTAGAGCGGGGCTACACTGAAGCTTTCTTT.